This TCR beta chain comes out of a study of blood T cell dynamics during melanoma immunotherapy (dated by TCRdb to 2019 to 2021). Regarding the complete study: Patients with metastatic melanoma were treated with first-line pembrolizumab or nivolumab plus ipilimumab as standard of care in the United Kingdom. The training cohort consisted of consecutive patients, while an additional independent group of patients from the same centre was pooled to form an external validation set. To find early correlates of response, peripheral T cell receptor repertoires were profiled in metastatic melanoma patients before and after one cycle of checkpoint inhibitor therapy. The paper's findings and limits, for the study overall: The relatively small sample size was acknowledged as a potential limitation on generalization of the results. The change in the cfDNA rearrangement efficiency score from T0 to W3 increased in patients who achieved disease control but not in progressors, which suggests greater peripheral T cell turnover. The study could not determine whether the T cell clones driving repertoire changes were melanoma-specific or reflected general immune activation.

For every cfDNA sample, a fixed 40 ng of plasma cell-free DNA was loaded. TCR beta CDR3 sequences were amplified from genomic DNA using the immunoSEQ TCRb Assay kit according to manufacturer instructions. The KAPA Library Quantification Kit for Illumina platforms was used to quantify the pooled libraries by qPCR. Pooled libraries were sequenced on an Illumina NextSeq 500, clustered at 0.6-1.1 pM. In the authors' own workflow: TCR data were analyzed with immunoSEQ ANALYZER and the R LymphoSeq package. A rearrangement efficiency score was calculated as productive divided by the sum of productive and non-productive CDR3 sequences. Clonality was assessed using the Gini coefficient and diversity using the Renyi index at alpha=1, with pairwise comparisons between timepoints within each patient. Clonal relatedness used an edit distance of 3, and repertoire similarity used the Bhattacharyya coefficient, both computed in LymphoSeq. Linear discriminant analysis on week-3 changes in clonality and diversity was built with the R MASS and caret packages to classify response. This immuneACCESS table, as held by TCRdb, lists in-frame sequences with V and J called but not all clones. Of the missing ones, under half trace to an unresolved V gene in checked studies; the others have no known cause. That table is the source of V, J and clone size, and D and trimming were worked out from the DNA. This sample lists 6,300 or so clones; about nine tenths were detected once. Jointly, the top ten make up approximately 12% of the sample.

The time point label, read with the paper, signifies: pre-treatment baseline. Blood samples were collected before treatment (T0) and at week 3 (W3), after the first cycle of checkpoint blockade. Except for two patients with rapid clinical progression, response was assessed 12 weeks after the first infusion by RECIST 1.1; disease control meant complete response, partial response or stable disease. Patients with prior systemic cancer treatment, concomitant immunosuppressant therapy or synchronous other active malignancies were excluded. TCR beta was sequenced in both bulk PBMC and plasma cell-free DNA in order to track circulating cells as well as T cell turnover. Sequences LGHNA (CDR1) and YSLEER (CDR2) are obtained from the germline V gene. The CDR3 runs 13 amino acids, cysteine and phenylalanine included. The only DNA kept is the CDR3, 39 bases in frame from the first base. Trimming removed 0 bases from V and 3 bases from J, leaving 3 bases between the germline ends.

Comment on this clone: The target of this receptor is not known. Qualities for individual bases were not recorded, and no much larger clone is one base off.

This sequence originates from a human donor with melanoma. The chain uses TRBV4-3 and TRBJ2-1; the D gene remains uncertain. The specimen comprised cell-free DNA from blood, sampled from a patient treated with checkpoint blockade. The sample's cell subset or site, from its label and the paper: plasma cell-free DNA. The nucleotides read TGCGCCAGCAGCCAAGATTACTACAATGAGCAGTTCTTC. This translates into CASSQDYYNEQFF.